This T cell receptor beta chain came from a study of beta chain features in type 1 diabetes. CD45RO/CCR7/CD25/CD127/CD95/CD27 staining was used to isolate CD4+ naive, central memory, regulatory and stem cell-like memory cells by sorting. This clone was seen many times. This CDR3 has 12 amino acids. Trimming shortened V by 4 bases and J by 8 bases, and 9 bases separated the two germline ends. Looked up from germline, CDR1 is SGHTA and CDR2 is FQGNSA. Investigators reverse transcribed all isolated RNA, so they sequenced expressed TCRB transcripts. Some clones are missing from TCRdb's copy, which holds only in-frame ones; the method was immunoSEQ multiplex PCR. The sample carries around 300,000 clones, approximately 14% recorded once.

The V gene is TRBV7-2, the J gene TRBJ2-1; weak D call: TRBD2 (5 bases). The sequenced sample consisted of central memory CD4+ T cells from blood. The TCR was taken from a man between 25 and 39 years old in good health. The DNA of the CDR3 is TGTGCCAGCAGCTCTACTAGGTATGAGCAGTTCTTC. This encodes CASSSTRYEQFF.